These T cell receptor beta chains were read from a single sample in a study of T cell changes during pregnancy in multiple sclerosis. The repertoire was sequenced with immunoSEQ multiplex PCR; TCRdb's copy has only in-frame clones and lacks some. The top ten hold about 0.93% of the sample, which has under 130,000 clones, 85% to 95% seen once. Sequencing used peripheral blood, obtained after pregnancy. The receptors were gathered from a female donor with multiple sclerosis, enrolled in a pregnancy study. CDR3s include the opening cysteine and the closing phenylalanine or tryptophan. Fields, in order: CDR3 protein, V gene, J gene.

cdr3_aa: CASSPTEDEQYF
v_call: TRBV18
j_call: TRBJ2-7

cdr3_aa: CASSLPGQYAEQYF
v_call: TRBV11-2
j_call: TRBJ2-7

cdr3_aa: CASSLGGGFTEAFF
v_call: TRBV7-3
j_call: TRBJ1-1

cdr3_aa: CASSVGDRCFSGNTIYF
v_call: TRBV9
j_call: TRBJ1-3

cdr3_aa: CASSSGTGFTDTQYF
v_call: TRBV11-3
j_call: TRBJ2-3

cdr3_aa: CASSSGSGLAGSNTDTQYF
v_call: TRBV5-1
j_call: TRBJ2-3

cdr3_aa: CASSDGGLVNTGELFF
v_call: TRBV10-1
j_call: TRBJ2-2

cdr3_aa: CASSLEPSGTYNEQFF
v_call: TRBV5-1
j_call: TRBJ2-1

cdr3_aa: CASSNPWLNTEAFF
v_call: TRBV2
j_call: TRBJ1-1

cdr3_aa: CAIRDQGVRGGYTF
v_call: TRBV10-3
j_call: TRBJ1-2

cdr3_aa: CASSNLAGSTDTQYF
v_call: TRBV10-2
j_call: TRBJ2-3

cdr3_aa: CASSASGTASVQETQYF
v_call: TRBV25-1
j_call: TRBJ2-5

cdr3_aa: CASSLSKGGIEAFF
v_call: TRBV27
j_call: TRBJ1-1

cdr3_aa: CSVEDISGANVLTF
v_call: TRBV29-1
j_call: TRBJ2-6

cdr3_aa: CASRPGTASYEQYF
v_call: TRBV10-1
j_call: TRBJ2-7

cdr3_aa: CASSSKRDRSYEQYF
v_call: TRBV7-9
j_call: TRBJ2-7

cdr3_aa: CASRPRGGEQFF
v_call: TRBV5-4
j_call: TRBJ2-1

cdr3_aa: CAWSVRAGLNTGELFF
v_call: TRBV30
j_call: TRBJ2-2

cdr3_aa: CASSPPGLGFGVSYEQYF
v_call: TRBV28
j_call: TRBJ2-7